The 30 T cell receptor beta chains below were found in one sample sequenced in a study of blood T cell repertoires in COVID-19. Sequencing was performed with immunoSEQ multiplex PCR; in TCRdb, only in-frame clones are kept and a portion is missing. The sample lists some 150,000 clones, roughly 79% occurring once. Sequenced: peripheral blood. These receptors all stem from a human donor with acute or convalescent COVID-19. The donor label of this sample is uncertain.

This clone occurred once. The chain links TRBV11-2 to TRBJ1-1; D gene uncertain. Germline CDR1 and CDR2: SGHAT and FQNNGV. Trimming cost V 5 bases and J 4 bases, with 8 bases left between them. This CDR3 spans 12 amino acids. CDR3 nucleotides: TGTGCCAGCAGCCTCCTAGGCACTGAAGCTTTCTTT. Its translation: CASSLLGTEAFF.

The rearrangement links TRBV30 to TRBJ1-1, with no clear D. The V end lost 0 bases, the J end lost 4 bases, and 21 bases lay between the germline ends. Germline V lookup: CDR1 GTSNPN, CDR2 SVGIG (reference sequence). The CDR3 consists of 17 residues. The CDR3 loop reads CAWSVLRTLLGSTEAFF. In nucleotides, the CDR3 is TGTGCCTGGAGTGTACTTAGGACTCTCCTCGGGAGCACTGAAGCTTTCTTT. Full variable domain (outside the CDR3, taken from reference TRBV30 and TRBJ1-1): SQTIHQWPATLVQPVGSPLSLECTVEGTSNPNLYWYRQAAGRGLQLLFYSVGIGQISSEVPQNLSASRPQDRQFILSSKKLLLSDSGFYLCAWSVLRTLLGSTEAFFGQGTRLTVV.

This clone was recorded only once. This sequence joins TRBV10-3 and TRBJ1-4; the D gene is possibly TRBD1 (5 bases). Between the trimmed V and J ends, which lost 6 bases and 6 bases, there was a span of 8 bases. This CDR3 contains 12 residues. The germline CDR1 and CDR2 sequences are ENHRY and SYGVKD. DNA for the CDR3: TGTGCCATCAGAGGGGATGATGAAAAACTGTTTTTT. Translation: CAIRGDDEKLFF.

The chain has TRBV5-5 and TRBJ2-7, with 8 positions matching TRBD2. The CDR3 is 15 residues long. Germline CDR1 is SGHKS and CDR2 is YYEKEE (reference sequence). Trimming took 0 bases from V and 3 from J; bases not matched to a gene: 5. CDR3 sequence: CASSLGAGVLYEQYV. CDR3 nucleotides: TGTGCCAGCAGCTTGGGAGCGGGGGTCCTCTACGAGCAGTACGTC.

As DNA, the CDR3 is TGCGCCAGTTCTACAGGGGGCGCCCCCTACGAGCAGTACTTC. Translated: CASSTGGAPYEQYF. The V call is TRBV5-1, the J call TRBJ2-7; 9 nucleotides line up with TRBD1. The CDR3 sequence is 14 residues long. V was clipped by 8 bases and J by 2 bases; unmatched bases: 8. The germline V gene has CDR1 SGHRS and CDR2 YFSETQ.

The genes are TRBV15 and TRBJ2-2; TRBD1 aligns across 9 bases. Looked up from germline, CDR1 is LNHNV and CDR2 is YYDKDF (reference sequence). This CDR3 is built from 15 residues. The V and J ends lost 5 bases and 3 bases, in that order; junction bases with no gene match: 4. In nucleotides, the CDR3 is TGTGCCACCAGCGGCTGGGACAGGGACACCGGGGAGCTGTTTTTT. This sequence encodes CATSGWDRDTGELFF.

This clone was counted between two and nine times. DNA for the CDR3: TGTGCCAGCAGTTTATCGGGACAGGGGGGTCAGCCCCAGCATTTT. It encodes CASSLSGQGGQPQHF. V usage is TRBV27 and J usage is TRBJ1-5; TRBD1 matches at 11 bases. V gave up 0 bases and J gave up 6 bases; unmatched junction bases: 1. The CDR3 has 15 amino acids. Germline loops: CDR1 MNHEY, CDR2 SMNVEV (reference sequence).

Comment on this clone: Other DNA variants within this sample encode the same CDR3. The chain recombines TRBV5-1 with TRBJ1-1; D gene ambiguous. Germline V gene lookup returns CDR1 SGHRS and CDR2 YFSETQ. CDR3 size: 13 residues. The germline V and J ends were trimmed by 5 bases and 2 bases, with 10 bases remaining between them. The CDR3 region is CASRVGGNTEAFF. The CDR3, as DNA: TGCGCCAGCAGAGTAGGCGGCAACACTGAAGCTTTCTTT.

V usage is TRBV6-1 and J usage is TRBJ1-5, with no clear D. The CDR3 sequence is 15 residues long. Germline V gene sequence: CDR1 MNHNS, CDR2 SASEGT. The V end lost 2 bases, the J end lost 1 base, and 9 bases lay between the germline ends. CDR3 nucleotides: TGTGCCAGCAGTGAATGGTCCAGAAGCAATCAGCCCCAGCATTTT. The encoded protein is CASSEWSRSNQPQHF.

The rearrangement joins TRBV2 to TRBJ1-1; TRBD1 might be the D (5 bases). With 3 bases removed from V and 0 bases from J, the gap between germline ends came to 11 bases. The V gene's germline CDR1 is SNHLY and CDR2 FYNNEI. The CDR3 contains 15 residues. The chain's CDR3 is CASSELSGVNTEAFF. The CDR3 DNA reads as TGTGCCAGCAGTGAGCTATCGGGGGTGAACACTGAAGCTTTCTTT. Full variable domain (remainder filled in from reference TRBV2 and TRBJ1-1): EPEVTQTPSHQVTQMGQEVILRCVPISNHLYFYWYRQILGQKVEFLVSFYNNEISEKSEIFDDQFSVERPDGSNFTLKIRSTKLEDSAMYFCASSELSGVNTEAFFGQGTRLTVV.

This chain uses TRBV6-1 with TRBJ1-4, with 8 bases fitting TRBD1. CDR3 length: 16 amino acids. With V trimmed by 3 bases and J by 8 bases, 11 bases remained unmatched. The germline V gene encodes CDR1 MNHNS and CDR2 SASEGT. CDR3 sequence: CASSDGNRGFLEKLFF. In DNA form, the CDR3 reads TGTGCCAGCAGTGACGGGAACAGGGGGTTTTTAGAAAAACTGTTTTTT.

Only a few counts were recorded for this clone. The CDR3 here is CASSYTDTQYF. The CDR3 DNA follows: TGTGCCAGCAGCTACACAGATACGCAGTATTTT. The J gene is TRBJ2-3, the V gene TRBV14; D is unclear. With 5 bases removed from V and 2 bases from J, the gap between germline ends came to 2 bases. Germline-derived CDR1 and CDR2 are SGHDN and FVKESK. The CDR3 consists of 11 residues.

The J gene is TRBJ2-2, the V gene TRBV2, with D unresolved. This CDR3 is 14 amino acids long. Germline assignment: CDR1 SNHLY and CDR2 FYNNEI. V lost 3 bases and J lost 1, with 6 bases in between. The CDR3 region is CASSDPGNTGELFF. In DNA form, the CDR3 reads TGTGCCAGCAGTGACCCGGGGAACACCGGGGAGCTGTTTTTT. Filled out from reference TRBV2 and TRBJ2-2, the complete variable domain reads EPEVTQTPSHQVTQMGQEVILRCVPISNHLYFYWYRQILGQKVEFLVSFYNNEISEKSEIFDDQFSVERPDGSNFTLKIRSTKLEDSAMYFCASSDPGNTGELFFGEGSRLTVL.

The CDR3 protein is CATSDLTGVPTDTQYF. The CDR3 DNA follows: TGTGCCACCAGTGATTTGACAGGGGTCCCCACAGATACGCAGTATTTT. V and J are TRBV24-1 and TRBJ2-3; the match to TRBD1 covers 7 bases. The CDR3 is 16 amino acids. V gave up 0 bases and J gave up 2 bases; unmatched junction bases: 4. CDR1 and CDR2 from the germline V gene are KGHDR and SFDVKD.

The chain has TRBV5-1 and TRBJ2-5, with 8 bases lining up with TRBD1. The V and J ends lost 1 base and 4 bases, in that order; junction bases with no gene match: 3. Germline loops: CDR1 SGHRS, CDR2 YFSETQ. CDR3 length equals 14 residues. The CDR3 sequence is CASSLPDRGETQYF. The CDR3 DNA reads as TGCGCCAGCAGCTTGCCCGACAGGGGAGAGACCCAGTACTTC.

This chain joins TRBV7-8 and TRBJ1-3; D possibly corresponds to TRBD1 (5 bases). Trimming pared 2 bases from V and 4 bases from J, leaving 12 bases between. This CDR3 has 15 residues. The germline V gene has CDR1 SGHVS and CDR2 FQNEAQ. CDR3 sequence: CASSLREGSGNTIYF. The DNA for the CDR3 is TGTGCCAGCAGCTTAAGGGAGGGGTCAGGAAACACCATATATTTT. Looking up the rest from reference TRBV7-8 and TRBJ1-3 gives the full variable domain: GAGVSQSPRYKVAKRGQDVALRCDPISGHVSLFWYQQALGQGPEFLTYFQNEAQLDKSGLPSDRFFAERPEGSVSTLKIQRTQQEDSAVYLCASSLREGSGNTIYFGEGSWLTVV.

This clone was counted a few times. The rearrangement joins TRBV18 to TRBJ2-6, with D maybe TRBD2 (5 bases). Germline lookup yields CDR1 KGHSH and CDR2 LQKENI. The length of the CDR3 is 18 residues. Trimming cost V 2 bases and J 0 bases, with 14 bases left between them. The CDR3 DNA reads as TGTGCCAGCTCACCAGTGGACCAACGGGGCTCTGGGGCCAACGTCCTGACTTTC. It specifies CASSPVDQRGSGANVLTF.

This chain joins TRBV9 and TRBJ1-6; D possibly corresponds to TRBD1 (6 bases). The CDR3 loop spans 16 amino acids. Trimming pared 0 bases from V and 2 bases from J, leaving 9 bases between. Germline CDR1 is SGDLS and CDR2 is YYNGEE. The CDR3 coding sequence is TGTGCCAGCAGCGTAGCAGGGGATCCCTATAATTCACCCCTCCACTTT. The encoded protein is CASSVAGDPYNSPLHF.

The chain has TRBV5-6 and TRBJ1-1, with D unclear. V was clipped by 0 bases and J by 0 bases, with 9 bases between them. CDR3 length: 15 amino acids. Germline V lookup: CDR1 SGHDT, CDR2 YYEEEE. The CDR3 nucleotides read TGTGCCAGCAGCTTGGTAACTGAGATGAACACTGAAGCTTTCTTT. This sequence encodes CASSLVTEMNTEAFF.

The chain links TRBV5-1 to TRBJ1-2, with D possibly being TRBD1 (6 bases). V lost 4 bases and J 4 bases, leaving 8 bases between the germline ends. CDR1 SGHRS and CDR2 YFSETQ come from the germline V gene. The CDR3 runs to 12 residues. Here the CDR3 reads CASSPQGYGYTF. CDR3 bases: TGCGCCAGCAGCCCACAGGGCTATGGCTACACCTTC.

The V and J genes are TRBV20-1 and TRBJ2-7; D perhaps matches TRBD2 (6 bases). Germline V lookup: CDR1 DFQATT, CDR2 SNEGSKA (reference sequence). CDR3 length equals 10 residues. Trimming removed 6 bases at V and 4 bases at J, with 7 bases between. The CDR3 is CSAGRYEQYF. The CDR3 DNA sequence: TGCAGTGCGGGGAGGTACGAGCAGTACTTC.

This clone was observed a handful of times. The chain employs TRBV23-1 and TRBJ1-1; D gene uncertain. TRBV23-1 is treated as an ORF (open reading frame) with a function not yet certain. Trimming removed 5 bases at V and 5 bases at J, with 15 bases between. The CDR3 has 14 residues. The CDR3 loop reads CASSIGRVRTEAFF. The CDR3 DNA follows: TGCGCCAGCAGTATCGGGAGGGTCCGAACTGAAGCTTTCTTT.

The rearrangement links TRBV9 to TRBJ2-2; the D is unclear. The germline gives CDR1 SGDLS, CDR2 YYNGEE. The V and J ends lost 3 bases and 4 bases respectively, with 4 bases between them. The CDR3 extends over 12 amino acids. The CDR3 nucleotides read TGTGCCAGCAGCGGTCTCACCGGGGAGCTGTTTTTT. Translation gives CASSGLTGELFF.

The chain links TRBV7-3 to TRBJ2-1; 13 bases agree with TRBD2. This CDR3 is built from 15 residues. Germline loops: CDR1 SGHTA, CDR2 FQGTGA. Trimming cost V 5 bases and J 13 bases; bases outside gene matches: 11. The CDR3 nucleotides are TGTGCCAGCAGCGCCACCGGGACTAGCGGGGAGGTTCAGTTCTTC. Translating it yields CASSATGTSGEVQFF.

CDR3 DNA sequence: TGTGCCAGTGCACAGGGAATGGCCTACGAGCAGTACTTC. Residues: CASAQGMAYEQYF. The rearrangement links TRBV19 to TRBJ2-7; D might be TRBD1 (6 bases). Germline CDR1 is LNHDA and CDR2 is SQIVND (reference sequence). The V end was cut by 8 bases, the J end by 2 bases, with 13 bases between. This CDR3 has 13 amino acids.

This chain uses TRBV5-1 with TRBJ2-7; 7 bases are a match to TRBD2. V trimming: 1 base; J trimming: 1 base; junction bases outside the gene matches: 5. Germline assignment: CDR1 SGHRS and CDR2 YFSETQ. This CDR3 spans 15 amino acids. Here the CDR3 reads CASSLYQGGSYEQYF. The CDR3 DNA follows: TGCGCCAGCAGCTTGTACCAGGGAGGGTCCTACGAGCAGTACTTC.

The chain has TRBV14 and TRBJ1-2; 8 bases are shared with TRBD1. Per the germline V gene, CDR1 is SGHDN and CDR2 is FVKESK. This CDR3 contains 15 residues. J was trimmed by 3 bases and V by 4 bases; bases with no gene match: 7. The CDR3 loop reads CASSPHRGIHYGYTF. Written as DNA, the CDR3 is TGTGCCAGCAGCCCCCACAGGGGGATCCACTATGGCTACACCTTC. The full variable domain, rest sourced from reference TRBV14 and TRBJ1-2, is EAGVTQFPSHSVIEKGQTVTLRCDPISGHDNLYWYRRVMGKEIKFLLHFVKESKQDESGMPNNRFLAERTGGTYSTLKVQPAELEDSGVYFCASSPHRGIHYGYTFGSGTRLTVV.

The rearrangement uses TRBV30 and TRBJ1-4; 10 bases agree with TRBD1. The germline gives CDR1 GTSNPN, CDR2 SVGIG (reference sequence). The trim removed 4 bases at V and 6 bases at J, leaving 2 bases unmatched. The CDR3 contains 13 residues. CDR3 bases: TGTGCCTGGACCGGGACAGGGGATGAAAAACTGTTTTTT. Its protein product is CAWTGTGDEKLFF.

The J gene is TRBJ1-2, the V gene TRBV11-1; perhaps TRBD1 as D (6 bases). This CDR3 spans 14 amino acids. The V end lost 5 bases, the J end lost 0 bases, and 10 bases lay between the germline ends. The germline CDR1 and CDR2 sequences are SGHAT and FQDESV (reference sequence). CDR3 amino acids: CASSRQDANYGYTF. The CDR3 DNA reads TGTGCCAGCAGCAGACAGGATGCTAACTATGGCTACACCTTC.

Here the CDR3 reads CASSHNIDRAANEKLFF. CDR3 bases: TGTGCCAGCAGCCATAACATCGACAGGGCCGCTAATGAAAAACTGTTTTTT. The chain employs TRBV2 and TRBJ1-4; 7 bases line up with TRBD1. Germline V gives CDR1 SNHLY, CDR2 FYNNEI. Trimming removed 6 bases from V and 3 bases from J; junction bases left unmatched: 13. The CDR3 extends over 17 amino acids.